This TCR beta chain stems from a study of T-cell memory formation after mild COVID-19. Turning to the study itself: Clusters of TCRs were largely donor specific.

The CDR3 is made up of 15 amino acids. CDR1 LGHNA and CDR2 YNFKEQ come from the germline V gene. Trimming left V 0 bases short and J 2 bases short, with 10 bases between. Study-level results: Cross-reactive memory apparently joined, as some responding clones appeared in pre-infection memory. Whether day 37 second-wave clones are SARS-CoV-2-specific was not confirmed.

Turning to this clonotype: What it binds is not known.

Each CDR3 protein is one row after TCRdb ran MiXCR on the 5' RACE reads. The sample records 250,000 to 400,000 distinct CDR3 sequences, around 15% being singletons. The clonotype comes from a man younger than 35 who had mild COVID-19 (a few samples of this study predate the infection). Cell type and time point are not known. Material: PBMCs or a T cell subset sorted from them (not recorded which). The V and J genes are TRBV4-2 and TRBJ1-2; unclear D gene. The CDR3 nucleotides read TGTGCCAGCAGCCAAGATAGAGGGTGGAACTATGGCTACACCTTC. Protein sequence: CASSQDRGWNYGYTF.